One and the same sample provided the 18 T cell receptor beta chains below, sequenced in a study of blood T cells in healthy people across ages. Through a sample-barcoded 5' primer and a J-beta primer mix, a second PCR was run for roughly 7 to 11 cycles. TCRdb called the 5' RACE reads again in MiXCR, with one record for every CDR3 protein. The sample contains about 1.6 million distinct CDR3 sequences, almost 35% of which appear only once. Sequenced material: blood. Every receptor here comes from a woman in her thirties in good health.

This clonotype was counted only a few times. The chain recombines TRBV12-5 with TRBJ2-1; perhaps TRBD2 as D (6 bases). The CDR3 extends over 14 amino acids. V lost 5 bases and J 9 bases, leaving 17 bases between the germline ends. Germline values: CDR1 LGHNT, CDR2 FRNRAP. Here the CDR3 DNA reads TGTGCTAGTGGTATCCAGCCTAGCGCTAGTGAGCAGTTCTTC. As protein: CASGIQPSASEQFF.

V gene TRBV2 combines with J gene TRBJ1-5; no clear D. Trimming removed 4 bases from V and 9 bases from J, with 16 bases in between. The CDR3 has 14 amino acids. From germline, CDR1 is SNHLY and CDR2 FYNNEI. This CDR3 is CASSGEGAGGPQHF. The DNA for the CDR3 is TGTGCCAGCAGTGGAGAGGGTGCGGGTGGGCCCCAGCATTTT.

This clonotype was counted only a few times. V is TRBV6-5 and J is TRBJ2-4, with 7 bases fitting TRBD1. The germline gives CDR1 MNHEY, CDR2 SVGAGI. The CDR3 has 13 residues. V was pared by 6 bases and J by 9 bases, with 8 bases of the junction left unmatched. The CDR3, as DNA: TGTGCCAGCAGACGCACAGGGGTTGGCATTCAGTACTTC. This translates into CASRRTGVGIQYF.

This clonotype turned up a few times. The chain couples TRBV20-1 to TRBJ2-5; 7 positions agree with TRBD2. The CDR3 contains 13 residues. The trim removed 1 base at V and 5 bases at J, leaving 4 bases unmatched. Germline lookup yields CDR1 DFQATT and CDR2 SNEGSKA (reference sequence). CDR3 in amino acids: CSARVWGGETQYF. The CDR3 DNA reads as TGCAGTGCTAGAGTTTGGGGGGGGGAGACCCAGTACTTC.

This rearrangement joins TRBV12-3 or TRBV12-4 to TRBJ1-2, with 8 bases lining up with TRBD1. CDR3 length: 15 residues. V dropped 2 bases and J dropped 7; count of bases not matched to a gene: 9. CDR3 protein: CASSLRQGISGGYTF. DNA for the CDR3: TGTGCCAGCAGTTTAAGACAGGGGATTTCTGGTGGCTACACCTTC.

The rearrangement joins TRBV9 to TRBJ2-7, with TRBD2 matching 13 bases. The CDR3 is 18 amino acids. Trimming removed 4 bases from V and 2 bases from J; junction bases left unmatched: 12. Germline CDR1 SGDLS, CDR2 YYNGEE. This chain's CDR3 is CASSPGQTSGGPAYEQYF. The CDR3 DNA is TGTGCCAGCAGCCCGGGGCAGACTAGCGGGGGGCCCGCCTACGAGCAGTACTTC.

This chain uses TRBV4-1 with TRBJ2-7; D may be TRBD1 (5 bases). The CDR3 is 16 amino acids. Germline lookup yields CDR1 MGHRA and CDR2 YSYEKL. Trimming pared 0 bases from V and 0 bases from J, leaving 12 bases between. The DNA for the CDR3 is TGCGCCAGCAGCCAAGATTCGGACACACTCTCCTACGAGCAGTACTTC. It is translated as CASSQDSDTLSYEQYF.

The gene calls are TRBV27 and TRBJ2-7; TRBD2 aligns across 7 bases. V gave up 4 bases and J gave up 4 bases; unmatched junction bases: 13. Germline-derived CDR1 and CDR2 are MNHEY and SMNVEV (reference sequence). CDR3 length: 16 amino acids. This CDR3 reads CASSSMVGEGPYEQYF. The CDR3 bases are TGTGCCAGCAGTTCAATGGTGGGGGAGGGCCCTTACGAGCAGTACTTC.

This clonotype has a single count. In DNA form, the CDR3 reads TGTGCCAGCAGGCTAGCTAGCGGCAAAGGGGGGACCCAGTACGTC. It encodes CASRLASGKGGTQYV. This chain joins TRBV7-2 and TRBJ2-7; TRBD2 might be the D (7 bases). Looked up from germline, CDR1 is SGHTA and CDR2 is FQGNSA. The CDR3 has 15 amino acids. Trimming removed 6 bases from V and 10 bases from J, with 25 bases in between.

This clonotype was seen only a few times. DNA for the CDR3: TGTGCCACCATAGGGAACACTGAAGCTTTCTTT. Amino acid sequence: CATIGNTEAFF. This chain connects TRBV24-1 to TRBJ1-1; D gene uncertain. The V gene lost 8 bases and the J gene lost 1 base, with 4 bases spanning the gap. CDR1 and CDR2 from the germline V gene are KGHDR and SFDVKD. The CDR3 runs to 11 residues.

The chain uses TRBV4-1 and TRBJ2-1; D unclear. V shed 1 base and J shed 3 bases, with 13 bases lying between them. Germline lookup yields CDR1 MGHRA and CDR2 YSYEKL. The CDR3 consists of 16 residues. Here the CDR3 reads CASSQGAFPNYNEQFF. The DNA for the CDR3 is TGCGCCAGCAGCCAAGGGGCATTTCCTAACTACAATGAGCAGTTCTTC.

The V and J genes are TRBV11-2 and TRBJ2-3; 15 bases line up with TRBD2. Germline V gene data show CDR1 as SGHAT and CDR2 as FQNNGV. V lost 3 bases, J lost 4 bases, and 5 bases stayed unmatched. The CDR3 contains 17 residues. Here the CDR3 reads CASSFGTSGRWSDTQYF. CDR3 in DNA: TGTGCCAGCAGCTTTGGGACTAGCGGGAGGTGGTCAGATACGCAGTATTTT.

The CDR3, as DNA: TGTGCCACCAGGGGGGGGGTCGGCCACGAGCAGTACTTC. Translated: CATRGGVGHEQYF. This chain connects TRBV21-1 to TRBJ2-7; TRBD1, the table's D call, was not compared with the DNA. TRBV21-1 is a pseudogene. The CDR3 covers 13 residues.

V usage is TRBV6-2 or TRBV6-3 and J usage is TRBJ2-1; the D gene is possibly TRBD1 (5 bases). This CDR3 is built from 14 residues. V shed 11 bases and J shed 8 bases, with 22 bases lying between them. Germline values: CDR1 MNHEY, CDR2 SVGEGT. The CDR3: CAGAWGYRVDEQFF. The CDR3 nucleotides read TGTGCCGGCGCCTGGGGCTACCGAGTTGATGAGCAGTTCTTC.

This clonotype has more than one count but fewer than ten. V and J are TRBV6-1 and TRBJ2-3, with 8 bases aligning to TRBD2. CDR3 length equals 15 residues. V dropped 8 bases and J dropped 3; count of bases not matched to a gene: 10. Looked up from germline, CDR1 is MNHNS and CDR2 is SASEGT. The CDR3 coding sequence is TGTGCCAGCTGTAGTCCCGGGGGGGGTACAGATACGCAGTATTTT. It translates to CASCSPGGGTDTQYF.

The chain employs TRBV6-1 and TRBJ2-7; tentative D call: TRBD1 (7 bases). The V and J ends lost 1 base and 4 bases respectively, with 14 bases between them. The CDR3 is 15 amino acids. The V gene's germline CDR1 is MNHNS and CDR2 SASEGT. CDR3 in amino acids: CASSEGQGGPYEQYF. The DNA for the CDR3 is TGTGCCAGCAGTGAAGGGCAGGGGGGACCTTACGAGCAGTACTTC.

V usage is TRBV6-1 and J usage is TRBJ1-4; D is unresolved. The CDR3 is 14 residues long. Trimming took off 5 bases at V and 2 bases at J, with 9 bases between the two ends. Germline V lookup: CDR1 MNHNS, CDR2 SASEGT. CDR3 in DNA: TGTGCCAGCAGTCCCCGACCCACTAATGAAAAACTGTTTTTT. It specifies CASSPRPTNEKLFF.

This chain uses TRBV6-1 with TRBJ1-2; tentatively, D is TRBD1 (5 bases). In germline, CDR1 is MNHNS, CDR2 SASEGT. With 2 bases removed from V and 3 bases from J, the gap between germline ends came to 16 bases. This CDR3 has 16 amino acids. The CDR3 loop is CASSERGGTPDYGYTF. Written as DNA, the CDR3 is TGTGCCAGCAGTGAAAGGGGCGGAACACCCGACTATGGCTACACCTTC.